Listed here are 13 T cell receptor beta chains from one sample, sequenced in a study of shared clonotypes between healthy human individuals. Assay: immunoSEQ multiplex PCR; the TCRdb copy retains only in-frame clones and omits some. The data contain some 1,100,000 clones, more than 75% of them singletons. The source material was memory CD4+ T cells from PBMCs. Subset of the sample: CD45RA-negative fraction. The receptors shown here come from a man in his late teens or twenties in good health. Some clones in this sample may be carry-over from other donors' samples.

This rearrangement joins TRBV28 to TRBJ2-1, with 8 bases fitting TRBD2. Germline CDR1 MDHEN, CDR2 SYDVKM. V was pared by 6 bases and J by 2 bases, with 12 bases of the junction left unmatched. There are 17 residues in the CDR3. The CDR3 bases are TGTGCCAGCAGCCAACCTGGGGCGGGAGGCCCCTACAATGAGCAGTTCTTC. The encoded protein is CASSQPGAGGPYNEQFF.

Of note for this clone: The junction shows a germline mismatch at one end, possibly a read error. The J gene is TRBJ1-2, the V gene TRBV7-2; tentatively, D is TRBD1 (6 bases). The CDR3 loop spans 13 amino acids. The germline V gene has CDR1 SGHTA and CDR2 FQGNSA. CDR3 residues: CASSLAGDHGYTF. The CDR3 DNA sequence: TGTGCCAGCAGTTTAGCAGGGGATCATGGCTACACCTTC.

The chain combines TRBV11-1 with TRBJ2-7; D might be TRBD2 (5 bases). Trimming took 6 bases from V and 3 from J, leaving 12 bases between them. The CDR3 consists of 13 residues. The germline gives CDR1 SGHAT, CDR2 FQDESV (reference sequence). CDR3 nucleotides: TGTGCCAGCAGACCAGCGGCCAGCTACGAGCAGTACTTC. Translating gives CASRPAASYEQYF. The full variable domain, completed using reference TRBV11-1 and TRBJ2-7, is EAEVAQSPRYKITEKSQAVAFWCDPISGHATLYWYRQILGQGPELLVQFQDESVVDDSQLPKDRFSAERLKGVDSTLKIQPAELGDSAMYLCASRPAASYEQYFGPGTRLTVT.

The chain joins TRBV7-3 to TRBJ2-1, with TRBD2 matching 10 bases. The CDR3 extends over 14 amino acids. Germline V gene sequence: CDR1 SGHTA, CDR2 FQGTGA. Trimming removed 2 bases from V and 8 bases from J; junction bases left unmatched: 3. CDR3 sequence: CASSLGLADHEQFF. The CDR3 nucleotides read TGTGCCAGCAGCTTAGGACTAGCGGATCATGAGCAGTTCTTC.

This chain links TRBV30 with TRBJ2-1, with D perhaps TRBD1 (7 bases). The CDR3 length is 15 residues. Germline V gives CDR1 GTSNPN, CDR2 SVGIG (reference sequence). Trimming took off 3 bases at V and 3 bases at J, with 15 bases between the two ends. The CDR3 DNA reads TGTGCCTGGAGCCCAGGGGGGTGGGGCTACAATGAGCAGTTCTTC. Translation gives CAWSPGGWGYNEQFF.

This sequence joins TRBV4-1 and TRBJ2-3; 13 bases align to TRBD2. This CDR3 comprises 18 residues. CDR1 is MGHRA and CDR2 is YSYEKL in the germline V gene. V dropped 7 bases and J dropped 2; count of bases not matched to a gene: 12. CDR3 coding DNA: TGCGCCAGCACAATCATACCCGGGACTAGCGGGGCCACAGATACGCAGTATTTT. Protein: CASTIIPGTSGATDTQYF.

This chain's CDR3 is CASSTAGYTDTQYF. The CDR3 nucleotides are TGTGCCAGCAGTACTGCGGGATACACAGATACGCAGTATTTT. This chain connects TRBV6-1 to TRBJ2-3; tentatively, D is TRBD2 (6 bases). The CDR3 runs 14 residues. The V and J ends lost 5 bases and 2 bases respectively, with 11 bases between them. Germline CDR1 MNHNS, CDR2 SASEGT.

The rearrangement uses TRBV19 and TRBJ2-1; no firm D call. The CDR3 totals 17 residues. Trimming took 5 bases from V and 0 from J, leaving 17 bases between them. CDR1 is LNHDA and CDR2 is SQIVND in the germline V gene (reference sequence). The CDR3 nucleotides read TGTGCCAGTAGTTCCCAACCCATCCGGAGCTCCTACAATGAGCAGTTCTTC. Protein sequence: CASSSQPIRSSYNEQFF. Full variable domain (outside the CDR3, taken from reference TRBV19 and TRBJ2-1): DGGITQSPKYLFRKEGQNVTLSCEQNLNHDAMYWYRQDPGQGLRLIYYSQIVNDFQKGDIAEGYSVSREKKESFPLTVTSAQKNPTAFYLCASSSQPIRSSYNEQFFGPGTRLTVL.

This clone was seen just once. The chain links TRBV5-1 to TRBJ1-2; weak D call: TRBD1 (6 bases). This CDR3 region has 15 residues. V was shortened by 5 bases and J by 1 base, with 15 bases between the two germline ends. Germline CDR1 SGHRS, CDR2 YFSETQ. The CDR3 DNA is TGCGCCAGCAGTCTGGCAGGGGCAGGTAACTATGGCTACACCTTC. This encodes CASSLAGAGNYGYTF.

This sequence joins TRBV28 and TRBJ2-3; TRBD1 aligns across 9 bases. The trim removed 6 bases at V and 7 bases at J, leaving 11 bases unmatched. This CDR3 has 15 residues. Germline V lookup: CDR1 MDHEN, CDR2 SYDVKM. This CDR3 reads CASSPPGQGLHTQYF. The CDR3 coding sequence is TGTGCCAGCAGCCCGCCGGGACAGGGACTACATACGCAGTATTTT. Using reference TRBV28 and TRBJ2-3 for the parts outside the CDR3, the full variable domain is DVKVTQSSRYLVKRTGEKVFLECVQDMDHENMFWYRQDPGLGLRLIYFSYDVKMKEKGDIPEGYSVSREKKERFSLILESASTNQTSMYLCASSPPGQGLHTQYFGPGTRLTVL.

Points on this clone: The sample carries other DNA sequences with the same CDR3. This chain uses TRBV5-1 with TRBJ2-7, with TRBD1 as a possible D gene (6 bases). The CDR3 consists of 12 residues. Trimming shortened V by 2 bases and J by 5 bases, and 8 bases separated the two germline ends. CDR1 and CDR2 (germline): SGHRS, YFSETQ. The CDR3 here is CASSLQGNEQYF. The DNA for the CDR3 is TGCGCCAGCAGCTTACAGGGAAACGAGCAGTACTTC.

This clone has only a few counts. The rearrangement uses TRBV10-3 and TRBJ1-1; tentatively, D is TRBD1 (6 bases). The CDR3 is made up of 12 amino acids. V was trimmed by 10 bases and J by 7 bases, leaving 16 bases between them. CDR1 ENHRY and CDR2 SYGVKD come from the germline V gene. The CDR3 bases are TGTGCCAGCGAGACAGGACGGAGTGAAGCTTTCTTT. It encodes CASETGRSEAFF.

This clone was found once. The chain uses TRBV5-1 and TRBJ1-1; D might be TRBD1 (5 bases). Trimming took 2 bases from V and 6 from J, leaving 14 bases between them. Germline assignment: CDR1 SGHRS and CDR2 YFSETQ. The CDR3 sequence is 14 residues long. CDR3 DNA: TGCGCCAGCAGCTTACGACAGCCAAATCCTGAAGCTTTCTTT. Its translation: CASSLRQPNPEAFF.